This entry lists 27 T cell receptor beta chains sequenced from one sample in a study of shared clonotypes between healthy human individuals. Clones were sequenced by immunoSEQ multiplex PCR, and TCRdb holds only the in-frame ones, with some missing. The table has about 670,000 clones, about two thirds seen once. The material sequenced was memory CD4+ T cells sorted from blood. The subset denotes: CD45RA-negative fraction. The receptors shown here come from a woman aged 25 to 45 in good health.

DNA of the CDR3: TGTGCCAGCAGTTCTCCTGGGGATGGGGGCGAGCAGTTCTTC. Encoded protein: CASSSPGDGGEQFF. The V call is TRBV6-1, the J call TRBJ2-1, with a tentative D call TRBD1 (6 bases). The CDR3 runs 14 residues. Germline values: CDR1 MNHNS, CDR2 SASEGT. The V end was cut by 5 bases, the J end by 10 bases, with 18 bases between.

This clone was seen just once. The chain combines TRBV19 with TRBJ2-5, with 9 nucleotides matching TRBD1. The DNA matches TRBJ2-7 better at its end, which makes the J call doubtful. Germline CDR1 reads LNHDA; CDR2 reads SQIVND (reference sequence). The CDR3 loop spans 15 amino acids. CDR3 region: CASSILGQGPYEQYF. CDR3 bases: TGTGCCAGTAGTATCCTGGGACAGGGACCCTACGAGCAGTACTTC.

The rearrangement joins TRBV11-2 to TRBJ2-7; a weak D match, TRBD2 (6 bases). Looked up from germline, CDR1 is SGHAT and CDR2 is FQNNGV. There are 15 residues in the CDR3. V was clipped by 1 base and J by 1 base, with 11 bases between them. CDR3 residues: CASSLALGLSYEQYF. CDR3 nucleotide sequence: TGTGCCAGCAGCTTAGCCCTGGGACTTTCCTACGAGCAGTACTTC.

V and J are TRBV4-1 and TRBJ2-2; TRBD2 agrees at 8 bases. The J segment lost 2 bases and the V segment lost 0 bases, leaving 8 bases of the junction unmatched. CDR1 and CDR2 from the germline V gene are MGHRA and YSYEKL. This CDR3 has 18 amino acids. CDR3 DNA: TGCGCCAGCAGCCAAGAGAGGTTTGCGGGAGGTAACACCGGGGAGCTGTTTTTT. Its translation: CASSQERFAGGNTGELFF.

The chain carries TRBV2 and TRBJ2-6; D remains ambiguous. The CDR3 length is 14 residues. The ends were cut back, 5 bases at V and 2 bases at J, with 7 bases in the middle. Germline V lookup: CDR1 SNHLY, CDR2 FYNNEI. The CDR3: CASSPETGANVLTF. For the CDR3, the DNA is TGTGCCAGCAGTCCAGAGACTGGGGCCAACGTCCTGACTTTC.

The chain links TRBV27 to TRBJ2-3, with D perhaps being TRBD1 or TRBD2 (5 bases each). Trimming removed 7 bases at V and 2 bases at J, with 22 bases between. The CDR3 totals 17 residues. Germline CDR1 is MNHEY and CDR2 is SMNVEV (reference sequence). CDR3 sequence reads: CASTPRVGTQYTDTQYF. As DNA, the CDR3 is TGTGCCAGCACCCCAAGAGTAGGGACCCAGTACACAGATACGCAGTATTTT.

The chain joins TRBV19 to TRBJ1-2; weak D call: TRBD1 (6 bases). The length of the CDR3 is 15 residues. V lost 3 bases and J lost 4, with 15 bases in between. The germline CDR1 and CDR2 sequences are LNHDA and SQIVND (reference sequence). CDR3 bases: TGTGCCAGTAGTATGGCTGGGACAACTGGCTATGGCTACACCTTC. It is translated as CASSMAGTTGYGYTF.

Many counts were recorded for this clone. The chain employs TRBV30 and TRBJ2-7; tentatively, D is TRBD2 (5 bases). Trimming stripped 0 bases from V and 2 bases from J, with 14 bases between. The CDR3 extends over 15 amino acids. Germline V CDR1 and CDR2: GTSNPN, SVGIG (reference sequence). The CDR3 spells CAWSVQGFGTYEQYF. The CDR3 region has the DNA TGTGCCTGGAGTGTTCAAGGGTTCGGGACCTACGAGCAGTACTTC.

As concerns this clone: The same CDR3 also results from other DNA sequences found in this sample. The gene calls are TRBV6-5 and TRBJ1-5, with D possibly being TRBD1 (5 bases). Germline values: CDR1 MNHEY, CDR2 SVGAGI. The CDR3 is 15 residues long. The V end lost 0 bases, the J end lost 3 bases, and 9 bases lay between the germline ends. This chain's CDR3 is CASSYSGQDNQPQHF. The CDR3 nucleotides are TGTGCCAGCAGTTACTCGGGGCAGGACAATCAGCCCCAGCATTTT.

The table lists this clone with a few counts. V is TRBV28 and J is TRBJ2-5; tentative D call: TRBD1 (6 bases). The CDR3 has 14 residues. Germline CDR1 and CDR2: MDHEN and SYDVKM. Trimming removed 6 bases from V and 0 bases from J, with 11 bases in between. CDR3 DNA: TGTGCCAGCAGAGCTGACAGGAACCAAGAGACCCAGTACTTC. This encodes CASRADRNQETQYF.

V usage is TRBV21-1 and J usage is TRBJ2-7; TRBD1 was called by the table and not checked on the DNA. TRBV21-1 is reported as a pseudogene. The CDR3 runs to 16 residues. The CDR3, as DNA: TGTGCCAGCAGCAAAGCGCAGGGACAGGGATACTACGAGCAGTACTTC. It translates to CASSKAQGQGYYEQYF.

This sequence joins TRBV7-8 and TRBJ1-1; weak D call: TRBD1 (6 bases). The germline V gene encodes CDR1 SGHVS and CDR2 FQNEAQ. The CDR3 spans 14 residues. Trimming pared 5 bases from V and 6 bases from J, leaving 16 bases between. The DNA of the CDR3 is TGTGCCAGCAGCAATATCAGGGGTGTGCCTGAAGCTTTCTTT. Protein product: CASSNIRGVPEAFF.

With regard to this clone: Since a far larger clone is one base different, this is likely a read error. The sample contains more than one DNA sequence encoding this CDR3. The chain recombines TRBV12-5 with TRBJ2-1; D tentatively fits TRBD1 or TRBD2 (5 bases each). The V end lost 6 bases, the J end lost 0 bases, and 12 bases lay between the germline ends. The CDR3 loop spans 15 amino acids. Germline CDR1 is LGHNT and CDR2 is FRNRAP. The CDR3 nucleotides read TGTGCTAGTGGGCAAGCAGGGAGCTCCTACAATGAGCAGTTCTTC. This gives the protein CASGQAGSSYNEQFF.

There are a few counts of this clone. This chain links TRBV6-1 with TRBJ1-2; D ambiguous. V was shortened by 4 bases and J by 0 bases, with 12 bases between the two germline ends. This CDR3 spans 15 amino acids. The germline V gene has CDR1 MNHNS and CDR2 SASEGT. The CDR3 sequence: CASSASPTANYGYTF. CDR3 DNA: TGTGCCAGCAGTGCCTCACCGACGGCTAACTATGGCTACACCTTC.

The chain joins TRBV27 to TRBJ2-5, with 8 bases identical to TRBD2. With 3 bases clipped from V and 4 bases from J, the junction kept 7 bases outside the gene matches. The CDR3 is 15 residues long. Germline lookup yields CDR1 MNHEY and CDR2 SMNVEV (reference sequence). The CDR3 nucleotides read TGTGCCAGCAGTTTTTGGCCTAGCGGGCGAGAGACCCAGTACTTC. Translation gives CASSFWPSGRETQYF.

This clone appeared a few times. V is TRBV28 and J is TRBJ2-1, with no clear D. The CDR3 sequence is 10 residues long. Looked up from germline, CDR1 is MDHEN and CDR2 is SYDVKM. V lost 5 bases and J lost 13, with 9 bases in between. This chain's CDR3 is CASSRSRQFF. CDR3 in DNA: TGTGCCAGCAGTCGATCGAGACAGTTCTTC.

The chain carries TRBV27 and TRBJ1-5; D is undetermined. V gave up 6 bases and J gave up 11 bases, with 17 bases separating them. Germline CDR1 MNHEY, CDR2 SMNVEV (reference sequence). CDR3 length: 13 amino acids. The DNA for the CDR3 is TGTGCCAGCAGAAACTTCGGGCAGTTGTCCCAGCATTTT. Its protein is CASRNFGQLSQHF.

This clone has only a few counts. This chain connects TRBV2 to TRBJ1-2, with a possible D match to TRBD1 (6 bases). The V gene's germline CDR1 is SNHLY and CDR2 FYNNEI. CDR3 length equals 14 residues. The V gene lost 8 bases and the J gene lost 0 bases, with 13 bases spanning the gap. CDR3: CASQRTEANYGYTF. DNA for the CDR3: TGTGCCAGCCAAAGGACAGAAGCTAACTATGGCTACACCTTC.

Points on this clone: The same CDR3 also results from other DNA sequences found in this sample. The chain couples TRBV7-3 to TRBJ2-1; TRBD2 agrees at 7 bases. Trimming removed 1 base from V and 2 bases from J; junction bases left unmatched: 8. CDR3 length: 17 residues. CDR1 and CDR2 (germline): SGHTA, FQGTGA. CDR3 DNA: TGTGCCAGCAGCTTAAATCCCCCTAGCGGCACCTACAATGAGCAGTTCTTC. This codes for CASSLNPPSGTYNEQFF.

The rearrangement uses TRBV7-9 and TRBJ2-3; TRBD1 is a possible D gene (5 bases). V was pared by 3 bases and J by 5 bases, with 12 bases between. CDR1 is SEHNR and CDR2 is FQNEAQ in the germline V gene (reference sequence). The CDR3 loop spans 14 amino acids. CDR3 in DNA: TGTGCCAGCAGCTTGGGCAGGGTTGGAGATACGCAGTATTTT. It is translated as CASSLGRVGDTQYF.

The gene calls are TRBV10-3 and TRBJ2-7; 10 nucleotides match TRBD2. CDR1 is ENHRY and CDR2 is SYGVKD in the germline V gene. CDR3 size: 15 residues. The ends lost 3 bases at V and 3 bases at J; junction bases unmatched: 5. CDR3 nucleotides: TGTGCCATCAGTGATTGGACTAGCGGAGACTACGAGCAGTACTTC. Its protein product is CAISDWTSGDYEQYF.

The chain has TRBV5-6 and TRBJ1-1; 8 bases align to TRBD1. Germline-derived CDR1 and CDR2 are SGHDT and YYEEEE. The V and J ends lost 3 bases and 0 bases, in that order; junction bases with no gene match: 7. The CDR3 covers 16 residues. The DNA for the CDR3 is TGTGCCAGCAGCTACGGACAGGGCGGTGTGAACACTGAAGCTTTCTTT. Encoded protein: CASSYGQGGVNTEAFF. Variable domain in full (rest from reference TRBV5-6 and TRBJ1-1): DAGVTQSPTHLIKTRGQQVTLRCSPKSGHDTVSWYQQALGQGPQFIFQYYEEEERQRGNFPDRFSGHQFPNYSSELNVNALLLGDSALYLCASSYGQGGVNTEAFFGQGTRLTVV.

Sample share makes this clone medium-sized. The V and J genes are TRBV28 and TRBJ2-7; 8 bases line up with TRBD1. Per germline, CDR1 MDHEN and CDR2 SYDVKM. Trimming at V came to 6 bases and at J to 5 bases, leaving 9 bases not matched to a gene. This CDR3 has 14 residues. The CDR3 spells CASRNRTGPHEQYF. The CDR3 DNA follows: TGTGCCAGCAGGAATAGGACAGGGCCCCACGAGCAGTACTTC.

V is TRBV19 and J is TRBJ2-6; a weak D match, TRBD1 (6 bases). This CDR3 contains 18 residues. V shed 5 bases and J shed 4 bases, with 21 bases lying between them. CDR1 and CDR2 (germline): LNHDA, SQIVND (reference sequence). CDR3: CASSLPGLQGAGANVLTF. CDR3 sequence (DNA): TGTGCCAGTAGTCTACCCGGGCTACAGGGTGCGGGGGCCAACGTCCTGACTTTC.

Worth noting for this clone: Additional DNA sequences in this sample encode the identical CDR3. CDR3 sequence reads: CASSSTGNTEAFF. The CDR3 DNA is TGTGCCAGCAGCTCCACAGGAAACACTGAAGCTTTCTTT. V and J are TRBV7-9 and TRBJ1-1; tentatively, D is TRBD1 (5 bases). There are 13 residues in the CDR3. Trimming removed 4 bases from V and 2 bases from J, with 8 bases in between. CDR1 and CDR2 (germline): SEHNR, FQNEAQ (reference sequence).

The genes are TRBV6-1 and TRBJ2-3; perhaps TRBD1 as D (6 bases). Germline CDR1 MNHNS, CDR2 SASEGT. The V gene lost 6 bases and the J gene lost 9 bases, with 19 bases spanning the gap. The CDR3 spans 14 residues. CDR3 in DNA: TGTGCCAGCAGGGACTGGGGACAACCCAGGACGCAGTATTTT. This sequence encodes CASRDWGQPRTQYF.

This clone was seen more than once but under ten times. The gene calls are TRBV27 and TRBJ1-2; D is undetermined. The V end lost 5 bases, the J end lost 5 bases, and 21 bases lay between the germline ends. The CDR3 runs to 16 residues. Germline lookup yields CDR1 MNHEY and CDR2 SMNVEV (reference sequence). The CDR3 here is CASSPNMDGAAYGYTF. The CDR3 DNA is TGTGCCAGCAGTCCGAACATGGACGGAGCCGCTTATGGCTACACCTTC.